This T cell receptor (beta chain) was identified during a study of early T cells in non-severe SARS-CoV-2 infection. The study's findings and limits: Matches to VDJdb favored anti-spike CD8 responses and missed private and CD4 specificities.

Unique molecular identifiers were affixed to single, distinct cDNA molecules. MiXCR, run by TCRdb on the 5' RACE reads, gives a single entry per CDR3 protein. Of around 66,000 distinct CDR3 sequences listed, 5.9% are singletons. Germline loops: CDR1 SGHVS, CDR2 FNYEAQ. V was clipped by 6 bases and J by 0 bases, with 10 bases between them. CDR3 length: 14 amino acids. This clonotype appeared many times. The antigen is not known. The TCR sequence derives from an adult who was a healthcare worker with PCR-confirmed SARS-CoV-2 infection or an uninfected control (not recorded which). The chain couples TRBV7-6 to TRBJ2-3; TRBD1 might be the D (6 bases). This material consisted of whole blood, taken at baseline. The CDR3 coding sequence is TGTGCCAGCAGTTGGGACATTAGCACAGATACGCAGTATTTT. It encodes CASSWDISTDTQYF.